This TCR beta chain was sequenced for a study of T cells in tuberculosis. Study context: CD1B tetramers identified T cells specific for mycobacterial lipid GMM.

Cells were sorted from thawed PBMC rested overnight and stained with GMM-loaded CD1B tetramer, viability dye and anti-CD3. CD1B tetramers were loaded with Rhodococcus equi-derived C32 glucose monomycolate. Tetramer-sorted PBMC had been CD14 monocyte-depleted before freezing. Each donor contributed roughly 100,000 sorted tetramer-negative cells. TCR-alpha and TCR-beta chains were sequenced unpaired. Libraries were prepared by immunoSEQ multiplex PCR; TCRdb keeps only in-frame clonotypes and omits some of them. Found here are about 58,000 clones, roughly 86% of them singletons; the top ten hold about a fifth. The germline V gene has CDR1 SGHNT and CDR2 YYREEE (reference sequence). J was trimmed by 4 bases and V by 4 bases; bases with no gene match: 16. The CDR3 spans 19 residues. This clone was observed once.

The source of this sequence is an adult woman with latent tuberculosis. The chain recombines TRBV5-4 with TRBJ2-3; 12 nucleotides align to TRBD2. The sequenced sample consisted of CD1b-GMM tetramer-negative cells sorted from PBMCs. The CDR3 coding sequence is TGTGCCAGCAGCCCCAAACCCCCTCGACTAGCGGGAGATGCAGATACGCAGTATTTT. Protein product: CASSPKPPRLAGDADTQYF.